The subject of this entry is one TCR beta chain. This sample stems from a study of T cell changes during pregnancy in multiple sclerosis. V shed 4 bases, J shed 0 bases, and the junction held 8 bases outside the gene matches. Germline-derived CDR1 and CDR2 are SGHDT and YYEEEE. There are 17 residues in the CDR3. Sequencing used immunoSEQ multiplex PCR; TCRdb keeps in-frame clones, though not all of them. The sample has about 73,000 clones; around 92% are singletons. Sequences were derived from peripheral blood, sampled in the third trimester of pregnancy. This chain joins TRBV5-6 and TRBJ2-5; 11 bases fit TRBD2. The clonotype was recovered from a female donor in good health, enrolled as a control in a pregnancy study. This CDR3 reads CASSHSRTSGYQETQYF. The DNA for the CDR3 is TGTGCCAGCAGCCACTCAAGGACTAGCGGGTACCAAGAGACCCAGTACTTC.